The 9 T cell receptor beta chains below were found in one sample sequenced in a study of shared clonotypes between healthy human individuals. The data were produced by immunoSEQ multiplex PCR, yet TCRdb's version contains in-frame clones alone and is incomplete. The sample lists fewer than 600,000 clones, around three quarters occurring once. Sequencing was done on a sample of PBMCs. The source of these receptors is a woman in her thirties or forties in good health. Some clones in this sample may be carry-over from other donors' samples.

The chain is built from TRBV18 and TRBJ2-7; no reliable D call. This CDR3 has 14 amino acids. The V gene lost 2 bases and the J gene lost 3 bases, with 11 bases spanning the gap. Germline V CDR1 and CDR2: KGHSH, LQKENI. CDR3 loop: CASSPAVLNYEQYF. The CDR3 DNA is TGTGCCAGCTCACCAGCTGTACTCAACTACGAGCAGTACTTC.

The chain recombines TRBV5-1 with TRBJ2-5, with D perhaps TRBD1 (6 bases). Germline V gene data show CDR1 as SGHRS and CDR2 as YFSETQ. The CDR3 has 15 residues. V dropped 0 bases and J dropped 0 bases, with 9 bases sitting between them. The CDR3: CASSLAPGDQETQYF. The CDR3 DNA follows: TGCGCCAGCAGCTTGGCCCCAGGGGACCAAGAGACCCAGTACTTC.

The V call is TRBV6-1, the J call TRBJ1-2; a weak D match, TRBD1 (6 bases). This CDR3 has 17 amino acids. V gave up 3 bases and J gave up 6 bases, with 23 bases separating them. Germline CDR1 and CDR2: MNHNS and SASEGT. The CDR3 DNA is TGTGCCAGCAGTGACCTCGAGTCCGACAGGAGAATTGATGGCTACACCTTC. Amino acid sequence: CASSDLESDRRIDGYTF.

V is TRBV30 and J is TRBJ2-5, with a tentative D call TRBD2 (5 bases). Germline V gene lookup returns CDR1 GTSNPN and CDR2 SVGIG (reference sequence). This CDR3 spans 16 amino acids. V shed 1 base and J shed 4 bases, with 19 bases lying between them. CDR3 bases: TGTGCCTGGAGTGACCAAAAGCGGAGCGTAAGAGAGACCCAGTACTTC. Residues: CAWSDQKRSVRETQYF.

This clone was detected only a few times. Additional DNA sequences in this sample encode the identical CDR3. The chain combines TRBV5-1 with TRBJ2-3, with 11 bases matching TRBD2. The CDR3 length is 15 residues. With V trimmed by 4 bases and J by 2 bases, 3 bases remained unmatched. The V gene's germline CDR1 is SGHRS and CDR2 YFSETQ. As DNA, the CDR3 is TGCGCCAGCAGCCCGGGACTAGCGGTCACAGATACGCAGTATTTT. Translated: CASSPGLAVTDTQYF.

The chain carries TRBV10-3 and TRBJ1-5, with 7 bases that match TRBD1. V dropped 2 bases and J dropped 4; count of bases not matched to a gene: 5. CDR1 is ENHRY, CDR2 SYGVKD, per germline. CDR3 length: 15 amino acids. The chain's CDR3 is CAISETRDSNQPQHF. CDR3 nucleotides: TGTGCCATCAGTGAGACCCGGGACAGTAATCAGCCCCAGCATTTT.

The genes are TRBV7-6 and TRBJ2-1; 7 nucleotides align to TRBD2. Losses at the gene ends were 5 bases for V and 9 bases for J; bases not matched to a gene: 13. This CDR3 region has 15 residues. In germline, CDR1 is SGHVS, CDR2 FNYEAQ. The CDR3 region is CASSPIYGTGGEQFF. The DNA of the CDR3 is TGTGCCAGCAGCCCCATTTACGGGACGGGAGGTGAGCAGTTCTTC.

The V call is TRBV28, the J call TRBJ2-3, with D tentatively TRBD2 (5 bases). Looked up from germline, CDR1 is MDHEN and CDR2 is SYDVKM. The CDR3 is 15 amino acids. V dropped 3 bases and J dropped 2 bases, with 12 bases sitting between them. The CDR3 reads CASSFTGLDTDTQYF. CDR3 nucleotides: TGTGCCAGCAGTTTTACCGGACTCGACACAGATACGCAGTATTTT. Drawing the rest from reference TRBV28 and TRBJ2-3, the complete variable domain is DVKVTQSSRYLVKRTGEKVFLECVQDMDHENMFWYRQDPGLGLRLIYFSYDVKMKEKGDIPEGYSVSREKKERFSLILESASTNQTSMYLCASSFTGLDTDTQYFGPGTRLTVL.

V gene TRBV7-2 combines with J gene TRBJ1-2; 7 nucleotides line up with TRBD1. The germline CDR1 and CDR2 sequences are SGHTA and FQGNSA. V lost 3 bases to trimming and J lost 0 bases; unmatched junction nucleotides: 4. This CDR3 is 15 amino acids long. CDR3 DNA sequence: TGTGCCAGCAGCTTCCTGGGACAGCCTAACTATGGCTACACCTTC. Its protein is CASSFLGQPNYGYTF.